This passage covers 23 T cell receptor beta chains from one sample sequenced in a study of shared clonotypes between healthy human individuals. Selected positively for CCR7 and CD45RO-negative, naive CD8 cells excluded terminally differentiated effector memory CD45RA+ cells. TCRdb's table, derived via immunoSEQ multiplex PCR, lists solely in-frame clones and lacks some. Here the sample spans around 2.1 million clones, about 92% being singletons. Sequenced input: naive CD8+ T cells from PBMCs. The receptor set was obtained from a man aged 18 to 29 in good health. Some clones in this sample may be carry-over from other donors' samples.

The V gene is TRBV28, the J gene TRBJ1-2; no firm D call. In germline, CDR1 is MDHEN, CDR2 SYDVKM. The CDR3 has 19 residues. Trimming cost V 2 bases and J 5 bases, with 27 bases left between them. The CDR3 spells CASSLPQEATAGGLYGYTF. CDR3 DNA sequence: TGTGCCAGCAGTTTACCCCAAGAAGCGACGGCGGGAGGCCTATATGGCTACACCTTC.

The chain links TRBV14 to TRBJ2-5, with D perhaps matching TRBD1 (5 bases). With 5 bases removed from V and 2 bases from J, the gap between germline ends came to 15 bases. The CDR3 length is 15 residues. The germline CDR1 and CDR2 sequences are SGHDN and FVKESK. The CDR3 reads CASSFRRGRQETQYF. DNA of the CDR3: TGTGCCAGCAGCTTTAGAAGGGGCAGACAAGAGACCCAGTACTTC.

The rearrangement joins TRBV5-6 to TRBJ2-6; D is unclear. V was shortened by 2 bases and J by 0 bases, with 6 bases between the two germline ends. Germline CDR1 and CDR2: SGHDT and YYEEEE. This CDR3 has 15 residues. Written as DNA, the CDR3 is TGTGCCAGCAGCTTCAGATTCTCTGGGGCCAACGTCCTGACTTTC. Encoded protein: CASSFRFSGANVLTF.

The V gene is TRBV29-1, the J gene TRBJ1-2, with TRBD1 as a possible D gene (5 bases). The CDR3 totals 18 residues. In germline, CDR1 is SQVTM, CDR2 ANQGSEA. The germline V and J ends were trimmed by 5 bases and 4 bases, with 29 bases remaining between them. CDR3 residues: CSVSPGTDWRGGGYGYTF. In nucleotides, the CDR3 is TGCAGCGTTTCCCCCGGTACCGATTGGAGGGGCGGAGGCTATGGCTACACCTTC.

The J gene is TRBJ2-3, the V gene TRBV14, with D perhaps assigned TRBD1 or TRBD2 (5 bases each). The CDR3 length is 12 residues. V shed 6 bases and J shed 5 bases, with 9 bases lying between them. Germline loops: CDR1 SGHDN, CDR2 FVKESK. CDR3 loop: CASRGRRDTQYF. DNA of the CDR3: TGTGCCAGCAGGGGACGACGAGATACGCAGTATTTT.

The chain links TRBV27 to TRBJ2-1; possible D gene TRBD1, 7 bases. This CDR3 has 22 amino acids. The germline V gene has CDR1 MNHEY and CDR2 SMNVEV (reference sequence). V was pared by 2 bases and J by 4 bases, with 33 bases between. DNA for the CDR3: TGTGCCAGCAGTTTACGACAGGGCCCGGACGTTATCGGAGGGCCGAGGTACAATGAGCAGTTCTTC. Amino acid sequence: CASSLRQGPDVIGGPRYNEQFF.

The V gene is TRBV19, the J gene TRBJ2-1; D is unresolved. This CDR3 has 14 amino acids. V gave up 9 bases and J gave up 5 bases, with 17 bases separating them. CDR1 and CDR2 (germline): LNHDA, SQIVND (reference sequence). The chain's CDR3 is CASSGPDSNNEQFF. The CDR3 DNA is TGTGCCAGCTCGGGTCCAGATAGTAACAATGAGCAGTTCTTC.

This sequence joins TRBV13 and TRBJ2-7, with D perhaps matching TRBD2 (5 bases). The V end was cut by 6 bases, the J end by 6 bases, with 15 bases between. Germline values: CDR1 PRHDT, CDR2 FYEKMQ (reference sequence). The CDR3 totals 13 residues. The CDR3 loop reads CASRTRGAAEQYF. CDR3 sequence (DNA): TGTGCCAGCAGGACCCGGGGAGCGGCCGAGCAGTACTTC.

The V call is TRBV27, the J call TRBJ2-7, with 12 bases aligning to TRBD2. Losses at the gene ends were 2 bases for V and 3 bases for J; bases not matched to a gene: 2. Germline CDR1 is MNHEY and CDR2 is SMNVEV (reference sequence). The CDR3 is 15 amino acids. CDR3 sequence: CASSLILAGGYEQYF. The CDR3 DNA reads as TGTGCCAGCAGTTTAATACTAGCGGGAGGCTACGAGCAGTACTTC.

This rearrangement joins TRBV21-1 to TRBJ2-7; the D call TRBD1 from the table was never checked on the DNA. TRBV21-1 is termed a pseudogene. The length of the CDR3 is 15 residues. The CDR3 is CASSSPHRADYEQYF. CDR3 DNA: TGTGCCAGCAGCAGTCCTCACAGGGCGGACTACGAGCAGTACTTC.

The chain is built from TRBV19 and TRBJ2-5, with 7 bases lining up with TRBD2. The junction had 7 bases not matched to a gene; V was cut back by 4 bases and J by 5 bases. Germline CDR1 reads LNHDA; CDR2 reads SQIVND (reference sequence). CDR3 length equals 14 residues. The CDR3 DNA follows: TGTGCCAGTAGTACCCTAGCGGATCCCGAGACCCAGTACTTC. Translating it yields CASSTLADPETQYF.

This clone was seen just once. The V and J genes are TRBV9 and TRBJ2-7; the match to TRBD2 covers 9 bases. The V gene end was trimmed by 4 bases and the J gene end by 5 bases; junction bases not matched to a gene: 16. The CDR3 extends over 17 amino acids. Germline lookup yields CDR1 SGDLS and CDR2 YYNGEE. CDR3 nucleotides: TGTGCCAGCAGCCCCAGGGGAATAGGGCTAGCGGGGAACGAGCAGTACTTC. It yields the protein CASSPRGIGLAGNEQYF.

The chain employs TRBV6-5 and TRBJ2-1, with D tentatively TRBD2 (5 bases). Germline loops: CDR1 MNHEY, CDR2 SVGAGI. V lost 6 bases and J lost 2, with 11 bases in between. This CDR3 has 14 amino acids. The CDR3 nucleotides read TGTGCCAGCAGCCTAGAGGGAACCTACAATGAGCAGTTCTTC. This codes for CASSLEGTYNEQFF.

CDR3 DNA: TGTGCCAGCAGCCGGGACGATTCCTACAATGAGCAGTTCTTC. It is translated as CASSRDDSYNEQFF. V usage is TRBV28 and J usage is TRBJ2-1; TRBD1 or TRBD2 may be the D gene (5 bases each). This CDR3 is built from 14 residues. Germline CDR1 is MDHEN and CDR2 is SYDVKM. Deletions cut 6 bases from V and 1 base from J, with 10 bases between. Full variable domain (rest looked up from reference TRBV28 and TRBJ2-1): DVKVTQSSRYLVKRTGEKVFLECVQDMDHENMFWYRQDPGLGLRLIYFSYDVKMKEKGDIPEGYSVSREKKERFSLILESASTNQTSMYLCASSRDDSYNEQFFGPGTRLTVL.

The rearrangement uses TRBV2 and TRBJ1-5; D is possibly TRBD1 (5 bases). Germline V CDR1 and CDR2: SNHLY, FYNNEI. The CDR3 length is 16 residues. V gave up 0 bases and J gave up 6 bases, with 15 bases separating them. The CDR3 coding sequence is TGTGCCAGCAGTGAAGCGGGCAGGGAGGTGGGTCAGCCCCAGCATTTT. Its translation is CASSEAGREVGQPQHF.

This rearrangement joins TRBV4-1 to TRBJ1-3; D is undetermined. This CDR3 has 18 amino acids. V was trimmed by 0 bases and J by 5 bases, leaving 20 bases between them. The germline gives CDR1 MGHRA, CDR2 YSYEKL. The CDR3 DNA reads TGCGCCAGCAGCCAAGAAGAGCCGTTGGGCCTTAACAGAAACACCATATATTTT. Its translation is CASSQEEPLGLNRNTIYF.

This chain uses TRBV5-1 with TRBJ2-7, with D hard to call. The germline V and J ends were trimmed by 4 bases and 2 bases, with 10 bases remaining between them. There are 13 residues in the CDR3. The V gene's germline CDR1 is SGHRS and CDR2 YFSETQ. The CDR3, as DNA: TGCGCCAGCAGCCCGGACGGAGCCTACGAGCAGTACTTC. This encodes CASSPDGAYEQYF.

This chain connects TRBV4-3 to TRBJ1-1; tentative D call: TRBD1 (5 bases). The CDR3 is 18 amino acids. Trimming removed 0 bases from V and 0 bases from J, with 17 bases in between. CDR1 is LGHNA and CDR2 is YSLEER in the germline V gene. This chain's CDR3 is CASSQDWDGPFMNTEAFF. The CDR3 bases are TGCGCCAGCAGCCAAGATTGGGACGGACCCTTCATGAACACTGAAGCTTTCTTT.

The chain joins TRBV9 to TRBJ2-2, with D perhaps matching TRBD2 (5 bases). The CDR3 is made up of 15 amino acids. CDR1 and CDR2 (germline): SGDLS, YYNGEE. Trimming left V 0 bases short and J 4 bases short, with 10 bases between. The CDR3 here is CASSVVSVGTGELFF. Written as DNA, the CDR3 is TGTGCCAGCAGCGTAGTTAGCGTCGGCACCGGGGAGCTGTTTTTT.

The chain combines TRBV5-6 with TRBJ2-7, with a possible D match to TRBD2 (5 bases). The CDR3 has 15 amino acids. The germline V gene encodes CDR1 SGHDT and CDR2 YYEEEE. Trimming removed 2 bases at V and 4 bases at J, with 16 bases between. The CDR3 DNA follows: TGTGCCAGCAGCTTTAAAGGGAGCTTTCTATACGAGCAGTACTTC. Its translation: CASSFKGSFLYEQYF.

Details on this clone: This same CDR3 is encoded by further DNA sequences in the sample. The chain links TRBV9 to TRBJ2-1; 7 bases map to TRBD1. From germline, CDR1 is SGDLS and CDR2 YYNGEE. V was clipped by 0 bases and J by 7 bases; unmatched bases: 7. This CDR3 is built from 15 residues. The CDR3 sequence is CASSVGQGLGNEQFF. In DNA form, the CDR3 reads TGTGCCAGCAGCGTAGGACAGGGCCTCGGGAATGAGCAGTTCTTC.

The chain links TRBV28 to TRBJ2-1; D unclear. The germline V and J ends were trimmed by 5 bases and 7 bases, with 15 bases remaining between them. The CDR3 totals 14 residues. Germline values: CDR1 MDHEN, CDR2 SYDVKM. CDR3 nucleotide sequence: TGTGCCAGCAGTCCGACTTGGCTCACGAATGAGCAGTTCTTC. Translating it yields CASSPTWLTNEQFF.

This chain links TRBV7-9 with TRBJ2-3; a weak D match, TRBD2 (6 bases). Trimming took off 5 bases at V and 4 bases at J, with 22 bases between the two ends. The CDR3 is 17 residues long. Germline lookup yields CDR1 SEHNR and CDR2 FQNEAQ (reference sequence). The CDR3: CASSPPGEEPPADTQYF. CDR3 DNA: TGTGCCAGCAGCCCTCCCGGGGAGGAACCCCCGGCAGATACGCAGTATTTT.